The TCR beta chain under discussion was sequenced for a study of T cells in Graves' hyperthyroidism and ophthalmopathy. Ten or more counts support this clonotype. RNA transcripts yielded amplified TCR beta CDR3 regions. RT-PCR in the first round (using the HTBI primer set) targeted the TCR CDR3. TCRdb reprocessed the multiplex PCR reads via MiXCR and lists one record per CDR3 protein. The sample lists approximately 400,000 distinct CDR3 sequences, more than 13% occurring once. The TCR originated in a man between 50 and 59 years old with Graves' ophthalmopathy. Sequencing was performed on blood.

The CDR3 here is CASTIPSSGRSYEQYF. The CDR3, as DNA: TGTGCCAGCACCATCCCCTCCAGCGGGAGATCCTACGAGCAGTACTTC. The V gene is TRBV28, the J gene TRBJ2-7; 8 bases fit TRBD2. There are 16 residues in the CDR3. V was pared by 7 bases and J by 1 base, with 12 bases of the junction left unmatched. Germline V gene sequence: CDR1 MDHEN, CDR2 SYDVKM.